The present T cell receptor beta chain was sequenced within a study of T cell repertoires in cytomegalovirus infection. Study details: CMV epitopes, recently identified HLA-C-restricted and well-studied HLA-B-restricted, were used. TCR beta signatures that were public indicated CMV infection and matching HLA type.

CDR3 size: 14 residues. Germline loops: CDR1 SGHVS, CDR2 FNYEAQ. Trimming pared 1 base from V and 2 bases from J, leaving 6 bases between. This clonotype was seen repeatedly, ten times or more. Its antigen is currently unknown. Points from the study as a whole: There were HLA-C-restricted CMV-specific TCR beta clonotypes dominating the ex vivo response. Identification of carriers of CMV plus the relevant HLA was achieved through cumulative public TCR beta family frequency.

TCRdb redid the calling of the reads with MiXCR, one entry per CDR3 protein. Of hundreds of thousands of distinct CDR3 sequences listed, 33% are singletons. The sequencing here drew on cultured PBMCs, taken from culture after CMV antigen stimulation. The chain employs TRBV7-6 and TRBJ1-5; no firm D call. The origin of this receptor is a human donor in good health (CMV status not recorded). Some clones in this sample may be carry-over from other donors' samples. This CDR3 reads CASSLEQGNQPQHF. CDR3 nucleotides: TGTGCCAGCAGCTTAGAGCAGGGCAATCAGCCCCAGCATTTT.